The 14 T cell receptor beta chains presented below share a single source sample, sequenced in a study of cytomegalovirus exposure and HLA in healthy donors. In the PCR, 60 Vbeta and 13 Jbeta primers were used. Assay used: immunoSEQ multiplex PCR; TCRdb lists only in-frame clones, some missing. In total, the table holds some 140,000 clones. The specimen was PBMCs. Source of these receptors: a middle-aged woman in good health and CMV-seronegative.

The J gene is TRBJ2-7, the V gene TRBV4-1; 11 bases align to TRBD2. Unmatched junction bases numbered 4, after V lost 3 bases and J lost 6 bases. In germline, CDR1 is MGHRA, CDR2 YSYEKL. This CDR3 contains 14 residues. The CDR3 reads CASSQGLAVGEQYV. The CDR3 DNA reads TGCGCCAGCAGCCAGGGACTAGCGGTGGGCGAGCAGTACGTC.

The CDR3 sequence is CASSLSGFSGYTF. The CDR3 DNA follows: TGTGCCAGCAGCCTCTCAGGGTTCTCCGGCTACACCTTC. The chain couples TRBV7-9 to TRBJ1-2; perhaps TRBD1 as D (5 bases). CDR1 and CDR2 from the germline V gene are SEHNR and FQNEAQ (reference sequence). V shed 5 bases and J shed 8 bases, with 15 bases lying between them. There are 13 residues in the CDR3.

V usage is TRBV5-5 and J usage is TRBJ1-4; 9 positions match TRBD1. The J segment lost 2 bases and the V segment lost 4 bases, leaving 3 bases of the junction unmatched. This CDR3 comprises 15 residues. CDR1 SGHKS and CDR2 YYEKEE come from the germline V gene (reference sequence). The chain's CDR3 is CASSRGTGTNEKLFF. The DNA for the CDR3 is TGTGCCAGCAGCCGCGGGACAGGGACTAATGAAAAACTGTTTTTT.

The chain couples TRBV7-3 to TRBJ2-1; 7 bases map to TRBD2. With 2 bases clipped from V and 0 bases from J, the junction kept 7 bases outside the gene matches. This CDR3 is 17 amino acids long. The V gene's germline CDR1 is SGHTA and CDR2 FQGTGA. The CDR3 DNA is TGTGCCAGCAGCTTACTGGGGGGGTCGAGCTCCTACAATGAGCAGTTCTTC. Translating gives CASSLLGGSSSYNEQFF.

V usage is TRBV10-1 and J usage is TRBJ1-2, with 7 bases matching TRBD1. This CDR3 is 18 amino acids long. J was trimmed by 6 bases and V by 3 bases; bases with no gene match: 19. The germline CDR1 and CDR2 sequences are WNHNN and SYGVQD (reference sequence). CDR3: CASSEYWGTEDELDGYTF. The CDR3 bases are TGCGCCAGCAGTGAATATTGGGGGACAGAGGATGAGCTGGATGGCTACACCTTC.

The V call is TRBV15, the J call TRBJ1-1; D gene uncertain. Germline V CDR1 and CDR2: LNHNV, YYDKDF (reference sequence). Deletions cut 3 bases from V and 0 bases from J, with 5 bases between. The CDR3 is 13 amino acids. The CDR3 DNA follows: TGTGCCACCAGCAGTGGCCTGAACACTGAAGCTTTCTTT. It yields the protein CATSSGLNTEAFF.

CDR3 DNA: TGTGCCAGCAGTCCCTCGGATACGCAGTATTTT. This sequence encodes CASSPSDTQYF. This sequence joins TRBV6-1 and TRBJ2-3; D not resolved. Trimming took 5 bases from V and 6 from J, leaving 6 bases between them. This CDR3 has 11 residues. In germline, CDR1 is MNHNS, CDR2 SASEGT.

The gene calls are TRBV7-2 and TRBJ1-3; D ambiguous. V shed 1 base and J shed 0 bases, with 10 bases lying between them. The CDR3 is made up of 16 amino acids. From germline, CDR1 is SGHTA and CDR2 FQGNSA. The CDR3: CASSLDFVSSGNTIYF. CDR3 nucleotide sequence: TGTGCCAGCAGCTTAGATTTTGTGAGCTCTGGAAACACCATATATTTT.

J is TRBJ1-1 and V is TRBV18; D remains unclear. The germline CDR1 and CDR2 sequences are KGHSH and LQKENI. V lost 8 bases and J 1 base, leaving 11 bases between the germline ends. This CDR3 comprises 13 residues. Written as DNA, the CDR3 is TGTGCCAGCGCCAATTCAGAGAACACTGAAGCTTTCTTT. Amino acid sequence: CASANSENTEAFF.

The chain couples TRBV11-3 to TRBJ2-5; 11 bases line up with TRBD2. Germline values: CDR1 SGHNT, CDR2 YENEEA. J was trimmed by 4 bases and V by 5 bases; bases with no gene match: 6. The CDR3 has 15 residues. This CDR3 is CASSLSGGAPETQYF. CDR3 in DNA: TGTGCCAGCAGCCTTAGCGGGGGGGCCCCAGAGACCCAGTACTTC.

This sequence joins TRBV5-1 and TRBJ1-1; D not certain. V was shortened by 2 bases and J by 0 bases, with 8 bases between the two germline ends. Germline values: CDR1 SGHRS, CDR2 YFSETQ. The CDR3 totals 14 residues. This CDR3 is CASSFGLMNTEAFF. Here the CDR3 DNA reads TGCGCCAGCAGCTTCGGACTGATGAACACTGAAGCTTTCTTT.

The CDR3 DNA is TGTGCCAGCAGGGAGGGACAGGTGAACACCGGGGAGCTGTTTTTT. Its translation: CASREGQVNTGELFF. This sequence joins TRBV5-4 and TRBJ2-2; 8 nucleotides line up with TRBD1. CDR1 and CDR2 (germline): SGHNT, YYREEE (reference sequence). CDR3 length: 15 amino acids. J lost 1 base, V lost 5 bases, and 4 bases had no gene match.

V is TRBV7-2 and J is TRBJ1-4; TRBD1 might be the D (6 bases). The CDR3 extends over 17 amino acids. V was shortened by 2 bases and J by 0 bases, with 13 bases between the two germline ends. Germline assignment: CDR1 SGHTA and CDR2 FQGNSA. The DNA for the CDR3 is TGTGCCAGCAGCTTATATGGCAGGGGAACAACTAATGAAAAACTGTTTTTT. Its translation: CASSLYGRGTTNEKLFF.

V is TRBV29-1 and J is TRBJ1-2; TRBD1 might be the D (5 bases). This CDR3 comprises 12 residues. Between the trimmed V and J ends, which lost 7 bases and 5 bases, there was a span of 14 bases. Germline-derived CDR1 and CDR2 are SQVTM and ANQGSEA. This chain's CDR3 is CSAVLGGYGYTF. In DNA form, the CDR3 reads TGCAGCGCTGTCCTTGGGGGGTATGGCTACACCTTC.